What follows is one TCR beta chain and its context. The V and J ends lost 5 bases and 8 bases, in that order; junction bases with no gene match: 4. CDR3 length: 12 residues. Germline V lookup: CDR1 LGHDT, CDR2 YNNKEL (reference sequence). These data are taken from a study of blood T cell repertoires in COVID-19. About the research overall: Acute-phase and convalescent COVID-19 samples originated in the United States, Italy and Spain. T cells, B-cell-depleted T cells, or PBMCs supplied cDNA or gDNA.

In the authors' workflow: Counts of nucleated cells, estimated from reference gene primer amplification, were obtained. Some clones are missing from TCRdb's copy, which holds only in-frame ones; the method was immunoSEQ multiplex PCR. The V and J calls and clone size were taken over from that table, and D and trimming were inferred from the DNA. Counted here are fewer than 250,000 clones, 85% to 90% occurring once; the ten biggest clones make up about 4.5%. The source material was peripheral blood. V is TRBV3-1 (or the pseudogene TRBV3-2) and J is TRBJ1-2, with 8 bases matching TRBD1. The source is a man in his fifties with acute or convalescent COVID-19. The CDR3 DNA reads TGTGCCAGCAGCGACAGGGGTCGAGGCTACACCTTC. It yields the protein CASSDRGRGYTF.